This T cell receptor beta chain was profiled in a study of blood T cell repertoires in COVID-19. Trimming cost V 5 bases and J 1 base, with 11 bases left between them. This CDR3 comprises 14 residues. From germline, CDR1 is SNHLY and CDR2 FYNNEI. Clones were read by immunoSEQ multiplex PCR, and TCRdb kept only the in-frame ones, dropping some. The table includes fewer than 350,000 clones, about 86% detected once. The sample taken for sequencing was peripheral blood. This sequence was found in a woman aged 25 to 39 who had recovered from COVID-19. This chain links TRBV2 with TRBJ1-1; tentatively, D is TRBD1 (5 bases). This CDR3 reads CASSPRTGNTEAFF. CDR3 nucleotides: TGTGCCAGCAGTCCAAGAACAGGGAACACTGAAGCTTTCTTT.